The 3 T cell receptor beta chains listed next were all sequenced from one sample in a study of blood T cells in healthy people across ages. It was with a sample-barcoded 5' primer and a J-beta primer mix that a second PCR of roughly 7 to 12 cycles was run. TCRdb itself ran the 5' RACE reads through MiXCR, one entry per CDR3 protein. The sample has some 1.6 million distinct CDR3 sequences; 30% to 35% are singletons. Sequencing input: blood. The receptors here all came from a woman younger than 45 in good health.

This clonotype turned up a few times. The J gene is TRBJ2-1, the V gene TRBV28, with 8 bases aligning to TRBD1. This CDR3 contains 15 residues. Unmatched junction bases numbered 10, after V lost 6 bases and J lost 6 bases. Germline CDR1 reads MDHEN; CDR2 reads SYDVKM. CDR3 coding DNA: TGTGCCAGCAGCTTTAAGACAGGGGTTGGCAATGAGCAGTTCTTC. Translation: CASSFKTGVGNEQFF.

This clonotype was recorded a few times. The chain joins TRBV3-1 to TRBJ1-2; no definite D call. The CDR3 is made up of 14 amino acids. Germline CDR1 and CDR2: LGHDT and YNNKEL (reference sequence). Between the trimmed V and J ends, which lost 5 bases and 2 bases, there was a span of 12 bases. CDR3 amino acids: CASSRSTANYGYTF. DNA of the CDR3: TGTGCCAGCAGCAGATCAACAGCCAACTATGGCTACACCTTC.

This sequence joins TRBV6-1 and TRBJ1-2; 7 nucleotides line up with TRBD1. Germline V gene lookup returns CDR1 MNHNS and CDR2 SASEGT. This CDR3 has 13 amino acids. Trimming cost V 8 bases and J 6 bases; bases outside gene matches: 9. The CDR3 DNA follows: TGTGCCAGCCGGACAGGCCCTGTAGATGGCTACACCTTC. It is translated as CASRTGPVDGYTF.